A selection of T cell receptor beta chains follows, all from one sample in a study of T-cell reconstitution after alpha-beta-depleted transplantation in children. In TCRdb, the PCR reads were re-called with MiXCR into one record per CDR3 protein. The data hold hundreds of thousands of distinct CDR3 sequences, with 7% to 9% observed a single time. Specimen: PBMCs, mostly from graft donor cells, collected 360 days after TCRalphabeta/CD19-depleted stem cell transplant. Receptor source: a male patient between 2 and 10 years old who had a stem cell transplant for acute myeloid leukemia, so the T cells may come from the graft donor. CDR3s include the opening cysteine and the closing phenylalanine or tryptophan. Each record gives: V gene, CDR3 protein.

TRBV7-9 | CASSSGQPTNEKLFF
TRBV6-5 | CASSYGGSGYTF
TRBV20-1 | CSARGSQGANQPQHF
TRBV4-2 | CASSQGPDLAYEQYF
TRBV7-9 | CASSMTSGTAKNIQYF
TRBV20-1 | CSARDGREYTGELFF
TRBV24-1 | CATSGGGTDTQYF
TRBV5-1 | CASSPAGYTEAFF
TRBV6-1 | CASTTDSRSGNTIYF
TRBV7-6 | CASSLVVRDFTGELFF
TRBV7-9 | CASSPPRGRSETDTQYF